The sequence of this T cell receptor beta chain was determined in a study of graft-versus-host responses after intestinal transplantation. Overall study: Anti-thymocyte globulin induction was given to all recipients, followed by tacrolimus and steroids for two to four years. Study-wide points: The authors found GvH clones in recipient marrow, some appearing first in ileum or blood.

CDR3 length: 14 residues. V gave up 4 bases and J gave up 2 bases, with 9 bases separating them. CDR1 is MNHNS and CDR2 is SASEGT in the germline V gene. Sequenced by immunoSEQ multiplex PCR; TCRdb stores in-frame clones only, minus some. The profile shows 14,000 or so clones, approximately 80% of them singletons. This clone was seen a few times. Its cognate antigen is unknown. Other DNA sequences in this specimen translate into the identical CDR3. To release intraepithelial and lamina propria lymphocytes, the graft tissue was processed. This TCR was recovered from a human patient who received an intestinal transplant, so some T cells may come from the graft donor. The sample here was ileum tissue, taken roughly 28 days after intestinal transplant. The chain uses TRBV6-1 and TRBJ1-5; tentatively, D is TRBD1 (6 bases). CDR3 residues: CASSVPGGNQPQHF. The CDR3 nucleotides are TGTGCCAGCAGTGTGCCAGGGGGCAATCAGCCCCAGCATTTT.